This TCR beta chain was obtained from a study of PD-1 blockade in classical Hodgkin lymphoma. Some clones are missing from TCRdb's copy, which holds only in-frame ones; the method was immunoSEQ multiplex PCR. The sample holds under 65,000 clones, 85% to 90% seen once. Every patient relapsed after autologous stem cell transplantation, and brentuximab vedotin exposure varied. The V and J ends lost 3 bases and 6 bases, in that order; junction bases with no gene match: 2. The CDR3 is made up of 14 amino acids. The sequences come from peripheral blood mononuclear cells (PBMCs), collected at baseline. The clonotype comes from a human donor with classical Hodgkin lymphoma. The rearrangement joins TRBV23-1 to TRBJ2-4, with 10 bases that match TRBD1. TRBV23-1 is an ORF, with its function uncertain. CDR3 protein: CASSHRDRGNIQYF. The CDR3, as DNA: TGCGCCAGCAGTCACAGGGACAGGGGAAACATTCAGTACTTC.